This TCR beta chain originates from a study of cytomegalovirus exposure and HLA in healthy donors. As to this clone: What it binds is not known.

Both 60 Vbeta primers and 13 Jbeta primers went into the PCR. Produced via immunoSEQ multiplex PCR; TCRdb's table is partial and in-frame only. The top ten hold about 5% of the sample, which has fewer than 150,000 clones, 70% to 80% seen once. Study-wide results and limits: Of the V segments, some could not be distinguished, including TRBV6-2 and TRBV6-3, and were excluded. Cytomegalovirus status was reportedly diagnosed by the classifier with high specificity and sensitivity.

The germline CDR1 and CDR2 sequences are SEHNR and FQNEAQ (reference sequence). The CDR3 totals 16 residues. V shed 5 bases and J 4 bases; nucleotides not matched to a gene: 11. Material for sequencing was PBMCs. The rearrangement joins TRBV7-9 to TRBJ1-3, with 7 bases lining up with TRBD1. This TCR came from a man aged 45-65 years in good health and CMV-seropositive. The CDR3 sequence: CASSARQGTSGNTIYF. The CDR3 DNA follows: TGTGCCAGCAGCGCCAGACAGGGCACGTCCGGAAACACCATATATTTT.